The text below deals with one TCR beta chain. The gene names here belong to mouse. The read terminates 1 residue before the CDR3 end, so the remaining end is supplied by the germline J gene. Profiled with immunoSEQ multiplex PCR; TCRdb holds only in-frame clones, not every one. The data contain about 48,000 clones, roughly four fifths of them singletons. The source of the sample is a study of tissue T cells after allogeneic stem cell transplantation. The CDR3 length is 15 residues. The germline CDR1 and CDR2 sequences are SNHLY and FYNGKV (reference sequence). The V segment lost 1 base and the J segment 5 bases; nucleotides outside the gene matches: 5.

V and J are TRBV3 and TRBJ2-5; TRBD2 matches at 8 bases. What was sequenced was sorted cells pooled from one or two spleens. This clonotype originated in a pool of C57BL/6 mice in good health. CDR3 residues: CASSLDGGEGDTQYF. The part of the CDR3 DNA that was read is TGTGCCAGCAGCTTAGATGGGGGGGAAGGAGACACCCAGTAC.